This T cell receptor (beta chain) was identified in a study of blood T cell repertoires in COVID-19. Study-wide context: Sites in the United States, Italy and Spain provided acute and convalescent COVID-19 samples. From T cells, B-cell-depleted T cells, or PBMCs came the material, which was cDNA or gDNA.

In the original analysis: Counts of nucleated cells, estimated from reference gene primer amplification, were obtained. The data were produced by immunoSEQ multiplex PCR, yet TCRdb's version contains in-frame clones alone and is incomplete. V, J and clone size were drawn from that table, and D and trimming were deduced from the DNA. This sample has 150,000 to 200,000 clones, with about 86% found just once. V dropped 1 base and J dropped 11 bases, with 15 bases sitting between them. Per germline, CDR1 SGHRS and CDR2 YFSETQ. The length of the CDR3 is 14 residues. The genes are TRBV5-1 and TRBJ1-4; a possible D gene is TRBD1 (6 bases). The sequence was obtained from a man aged 60-69 years with acute or convalescent COVID-19. Sequencing was performed on peripheral blood. CDR3 DNA sequence: TGCGCCAGCAGCTTGCGGCAGGGGCTGAATAAACTGTTTTTT. Its translation is CASSLRQGLNKLFF. Full variable domain (outside the CDR3, taken from reference TRBV5-1 and TRBJ1-4): KAGVTQTPRYLIKTRGQQVTLSCSPISGHRSVSWYQQTPGQGLQFLFEYFSETQRNKGNFPGRFSGRQFSNSRSEMNVSTLELGDSALYLCASSLRQGLNKLFFGSGTQLSVL.